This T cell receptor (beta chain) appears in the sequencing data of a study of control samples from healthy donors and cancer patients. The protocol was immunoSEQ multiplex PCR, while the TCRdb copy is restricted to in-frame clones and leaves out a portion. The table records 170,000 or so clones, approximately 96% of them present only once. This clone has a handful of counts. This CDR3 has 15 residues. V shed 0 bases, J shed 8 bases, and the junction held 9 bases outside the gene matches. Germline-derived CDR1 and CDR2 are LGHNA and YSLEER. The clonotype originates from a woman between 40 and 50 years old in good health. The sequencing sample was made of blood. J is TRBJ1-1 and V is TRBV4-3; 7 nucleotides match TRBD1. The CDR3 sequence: CASSQEVTTGREAFF. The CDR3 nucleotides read TGCGCCAGCAGCCAAGAAGTAACGACAGGGAGGGAAGCTTTCTTT.